This is a list of T cell receptor beta chains from one sample in a study of OX40 agonist ivuxolimab in advanced cancers. Clones were sequenced by immunoSEQ multiplex PCR, and TCRdb holds only the in-frame ones, with some missing. Counted here are roughly 67,000 clones, roughly 80% occurring once; the ten biggest clones make up about 5.1%. The material sequenced was CD4+ or CD8+ T cells sorted from blood, taken in a trial of the OX40 agonist ivuxolimab. These receptors all stem from an adult with an advanced solid tumor such as melanoma, head and neck, liver or kidney cancer. CDR3s include the opening cysteine and the closing phenylalanine or tryptophan. The D gene is left open where the match is weak. Clone size appears in some rows only: once, few, many, or a class for an expanded clone.

clone size	V gene	J gene	D gene	CDR3 protein	CDR3 DNA
.	TRBV5-1	TRBJ2-7	TRBD2	CASSLWGGYEQYF	TGCGCCAGCAGCTTGTGGGGGGGCTACGAGCAGTACTTC
.	TRBV6-5	TRBJ1-4	.	CAISEDGTRVKLFF	TGTGCCATCAGTGAGGACGGGACGCGAGTAAAACTGTTTTTT
.	TRBV10-3	TRBJ2-3	.	CAISEAGGTDTQYF	TGTGCCATCAGTGAGGCAGGGGGGACAGATACGCAGTATTTT
few	TRBV7-7	TRBJ2-2	.	CASSFSGSGELFF	TGTGCTAGCAGCTTTTCGGGGTCCGGGGAGCTGTTTTTT
.	TRBV11-2	TRBJ2-7	TRBD1	CASTAPGQGVYEQYF	TGTGCCAGCACCGCACCGGGACAGGGGGTTTACGAGCAGTACTTC
.	TRBV6-5	TRBJ2-5	TRBD1	CASSRDRGETQYF	TGTGCCAGCAGTAGGGACAGGGGAGAGACCCAGTACTTC
.	TRBV7-8	TRBJ2-7	TRBD2	CASSLGSGRAYEQYF	TGTGCCAGCAGCTTAGGGAGCGGGAGGGCCTACGAGCAGTACTTC
.	TRBV5-6	TRBJ2-1	.	CASSFMRGKYNEQFF	TGTGCCAGCAGCTTCATGAGAGGGAAGTACAATGAGCAGTTCTTC
.	TRBV4-2	TRBJ2-1	TRBD2	CASSQGLAGEGGQFF	TGTGCCAGCAGCCAAGGCCTAGCGGGAGAGGGAGGGCAGTTCTTC
.	TRBV7-3	TRBJ2-2	.	CASSLKGPITGELFF	TGTGCCAGCAGCTTAAAGGGACCGATCACCGGGGAGCTGTTTTTT
once	TRBV28	TRBJ2-4	TRBD1	CASSLFVTGVKNIQYF	TGTGCCAGCAGTTTATTTGTTACAGGGGTAAAAAACATTCAGTACTTC
.	TRBV5-1	TRBJ2-1	TRBD1	CASSASNRGLEQFF	TGCGCCAGCAGCGCTTCCAACAGGGGTTTGGAGCAGTTCTTC
.	TRBV19	TRBJ2-6	.	CASSQPWTVGANVLTF	TGTGCCAGTAGCCAACCTTGGACAGTCGGGGCCAACGTCCTGACTTTC
medium-sized	TRBV6-1	TRBJ1-1	.	CASSEGTTGAEAFF	TGTGCCAGCAGTGAAGGGACAACGGGAGCTGAAGCTTTCTTT
once	TRBV27	TRBJ2-3	.	CASSPPGHPTDTQYF	TGTGCCAGCAGTCCGCCGGGACATCCCACAGATACGCAGTATTTT
.	TRBV5-1	TRBJ2-3	TRBD1	CASSFGDRGRVDTQYF	TGCGCCAGCAGCTTTGGGGACAGGGGCCGAGTAGATACGCAGTATTTT
.	TRBV30	TRBJ2-5	.	CAWTGQARSEQYF	TGTGCCTGGACTGGCCAAGCCAGGAGTGAGCAGTACTTC
.	TRBV7-9	TRBJ2-3	.	CASSLFGGPTDTQYF	TGTGCCAGCAGCTTATTTGGAGGGCCCACAGATACGCAGTATTTT
.	TRBV27	TRBJ1-4	.	CASSLSRGATNEKLFF	TGTGCCAGCAGTTTATCCAGGGGTGCAACTAATGAAAAACTGTTTTTT
.	TRBV9	TRBJ1-6	TRBD1	CASSPRDSSYNSPLHF	TGTGCCAGCAGCCCGCGGGACAGCTCCTATAATTCACCCCTCCACTTT
.	TRBV5-6	TRBJ2-5	.	CASSSRGLGSETQYF	TGTGCCAGCAGCTCCCGAGGCCTGGGCTCAGAGACCCAGTACTTC
.	TRBV7-2	TRBJ2-1	TRBD2	CASSFSGTGRRNEQFF	TGTGCCAGCAGCTTCAGCGGGACGGGACGGCGCAATGAGCAGTTCTTC
.	TRBV4-2	TRBJ2-1	.	CASSPGSQAFGEQFF	TGTGCCAGCAGCCCGGGGTCGCAAGCTTTTGGTGAGCAGTTCTTC
.	TRBV27	TRBJ2-2	.	CASRAIDGTGELFF	TGTGCCAGCAGAGCCATAGACGGCACCGGGGAGCTGTTTTTT
.	TRBV4-2	TRBJ2-7	TRBD1	CASSQEGDRTYEQYF	TGTGCCAGCAGCCAAGAAGGGGACAGAACCTACGAGCAGTACTTC
few	TRBV6-5	TRBJ1-2	TRBD1	CASSYSAGGAYTF	TGTGCCAGCAGTTACTCGGCAGGGGGCGCATATACCTTC
.	TRBV7-2	TRBJ2-7	TRBD2	CASSQGTSGYYEQYF	TGTGCCAGCAGCCAAGGGACTAGCGGTTACTACGAGCAGTACTTC
.	TRBV6-6	TRBJ2-3	TRBD2	CASRISLAGGRDTQYF	TGTGCCAGCCGGATCTCTCTAGCGGGGGGCCGAGATACGCAGTATTTT
.	TRBV5-4	TRBJ2-7	TRBD1	CASSSRQGRLYEQYF	TGTGCCAGCAGCTCCCGACAGGGCAGGCTTTACGAGCAGTACTTC
.	TRBV2	TRBJ1-1	.	CASSEEGNTEAFF	TGTGCCAGCAGTGAGGAGGGGAACACTGAAGCTTTCTTT
few	TRBV19	TRBJ2-2	.	CASSIGWPNTGELFF	TGTGCCAGTAGTATAGGTTGGCCGAACACCGGGGAGCTGTTTTTT
.	TRBV6-1	TRBJ1-5	.	CASTTQGGSNQPQHF	TGTGCCAGCACCACACAGGGAGGAAGCAATCAGCCCCAGCATTTT
.	TRBV27	TRBJ1-1	.	CASSLLQGREAFF	TGTGCCAGCAGTTTATTACAGGGCCGGGAAGCTTTCTTT
once	TRBV6-1	TRBJ1-5	.	CASSESFRAASNQPQHF	TGTGCCAGCAGTGAATCTTTTCGGGCAGCTAGCAATCAGCCCCAGCATTTT
.	TRBV28	TRBJ1-2	.	CASTEPPWDGYTF	TGTGCCAGCACGGAACCCCCATGGGATGGCTACACCTTC
few	TRBV2	TRBJ1-2	.	CASASIGYTF	TGTGCCAGCGCATCTATTGGCTACACCTTC
.	TRBV30	TRBJ1-4	.	CAWSVLGAANEKLFF	TGTGCCTGGAGTGTACTAGGGGCGGCTAATGAAAAACTGTTTTTT